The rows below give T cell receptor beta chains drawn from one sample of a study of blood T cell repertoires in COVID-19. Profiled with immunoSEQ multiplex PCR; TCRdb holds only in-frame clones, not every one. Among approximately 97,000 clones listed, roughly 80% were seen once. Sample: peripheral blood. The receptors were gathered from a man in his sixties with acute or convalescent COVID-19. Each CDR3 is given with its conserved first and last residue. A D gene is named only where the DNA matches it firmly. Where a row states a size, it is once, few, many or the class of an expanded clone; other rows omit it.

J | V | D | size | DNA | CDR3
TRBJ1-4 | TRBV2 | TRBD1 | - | TGTGCCAGCAGTGGGAGGGGCGCAGGGGGCGAAAAACTGTTTTTT | CASSGRGAGGEKLFF
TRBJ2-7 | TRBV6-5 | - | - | TGTGCCAGCAGGAGAGGACAGAGCTCCTACGAGCAGTACTTC | CASRRGQSSYEQYF
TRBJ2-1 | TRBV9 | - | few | TGTGCCAGCAGCGACTTAACCGAGGGCTACAATGAGCAGTTCTTC | CASSDLTEGYNEQFF
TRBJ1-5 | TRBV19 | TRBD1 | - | TGTGCCAGTAGTATAAGCGGACAGGGGAGCAATCAGCCCCAGCATTTT | CASSISGQGSNQPQHF
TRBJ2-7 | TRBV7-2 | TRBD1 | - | TGTGCCAGCAGCTCGGCTGGACAGGGTTTGTACGAGCAGTACTTC | CASSSAGQGLYEQYF
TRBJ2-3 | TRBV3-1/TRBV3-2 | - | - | TGTGCCAGCAGCCTGATGACGGGAGCCAGTAAGGCAGATACGCAGTATTTT | CASSLMTGASKADTQYF
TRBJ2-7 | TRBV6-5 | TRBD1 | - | TGTGCCAGCAGTTATGGAAAGGGGGCTGCGTACGAGCAGTACTTC | CASSYGKGAAYEQYF
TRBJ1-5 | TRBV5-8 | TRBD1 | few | TGTGCCAGCAGCCCGACAGGGGTCCCCAATCAGCCCCAGCATTTT | CASSPTGVPNQPQHF
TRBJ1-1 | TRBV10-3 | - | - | TGTGCCATCAGTGAGACCCGGGGGGACACTGAAGCTTTCTTT | CAISETRGDTEAFF
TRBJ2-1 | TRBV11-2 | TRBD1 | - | TGTGCCAGCAGCTTAGAACAGGGGGCCTACAATGAGCAGTTCTTC | CASSLEQGAYNEQFF
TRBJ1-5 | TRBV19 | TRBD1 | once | TGTGCCAGTAGCCCGGGACAGGGGGGATATAGCAATCAGCCCCAGCATTTT | CASSPGQGGYSNQPQHF
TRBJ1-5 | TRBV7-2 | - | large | TGTGCCAGCAGCGACACCCGGGACACCAATCAGCCCCAGCATTTT | CASSDTRDTNQPQHF
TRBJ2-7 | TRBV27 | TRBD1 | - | TGTGCCAGCAGTTTCTCTATGAACAGGGGTCTGTCCTACGAGCAGTACTTC | CASSFSMNRGLSYEQYF
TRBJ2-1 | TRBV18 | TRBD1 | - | TGTGCCAGCTCAAGGGACAGGGTGGATGAGCAGTTCTTC | CASSRDRVDEQFF
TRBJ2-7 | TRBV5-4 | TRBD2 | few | TGTGCCAGCAGCCCTAAGCGGGGGGGAAACTACGAGCAGTACTTC | CASSPKRGGNYEQYF
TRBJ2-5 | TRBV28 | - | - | TGTGCCAGCAGTTTATCGGGGAAATTGGGAGAGACCCAGTACTTC | CASSLSGKLGETQYF
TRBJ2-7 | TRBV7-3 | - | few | TGTGCCAGCAGCTTAAGTCCCGGCTACGAGCAGTACTTC | CASSLSPGYEQYF
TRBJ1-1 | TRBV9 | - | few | TGTGCCAGCAGCGTAGAATTAGCCTTGGGCACTGAAGCTTTCTTT | CASSVELALGTEAFF
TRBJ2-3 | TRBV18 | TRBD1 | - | TGTGCCAGCTCACCACGACCGACAGGGGTTGCAGATACGCAGTATTTT | CASSPRPTGVADTQYF
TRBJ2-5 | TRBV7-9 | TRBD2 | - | TGTGCCAGCAGCTTAGCCCTACTAGCGGGTGGTCAAGAGACCCAGTACTTC | CASSLALLAGGQETQYF
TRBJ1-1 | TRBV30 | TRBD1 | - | TGTGCCTGGGGCTTCACAGGGGCAAACACTGAAGCTTTCTTT | CAWGFTGANTEAFF
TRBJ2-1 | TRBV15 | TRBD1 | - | TGTGCCACCAGCAGGCAGACAGGGGCAGGTGGTGAGCAGTTCTTC | CATSRQTGAGGEQFF